This TCR beta chain was obtained from a study of sequential checkpoint blockade in melanoma. Study background: Patients were randomized 1:1 to nivolumab-then-ipilimumab or ipilimumab-then-nivolumab first-line. Each arm's sequence ended with maintenance nivolumab.

Sequencing was performed with immunoSEQ multiplex PCR; in TCRdb, only in-frame clones are kept and a portion is missing. There are around 15,000 clones in the sample; 85% to 95% occur only once, and about 22% lies in the top ten. The treatment: randomized to nivolumab then ipilimumab (arm A) or the reverse (arm B). None of the patients previously received DNA-damaging chemotherapy. PBMC sorting kept live CD3+CD8+ cells without CD19 or CD56. The CDR3 runs to 18 residues. The trim removed 3 bases at V and 1 base at J, leaving 11 bases unmatched. The germline V gene has CDR1 MGHRA and CDR2 YSYEKL. The source is a human donor with melanoma. The chain is built from TRBV4-1 and TRBJ2-7; 11 nucleotides line up with TRBD2. Sample: CD8+ T cells sorted from blood (inferred from file names), taken from a patient given nivolumab and ipilimumab in sequence. The CDR3 region has the DNA TGCGCCAGCAGCCAGGGGGGGTATAGCGGGAGGGGGTCCTACGAGCAGTACTTC. This encodes CASSQGGYSGRGSYEQYF.